These 21 T cell receptor beta chains were sequenced from one sample in a study of blood T cell repertoires in COVID-19. Using immunoSEQ multiplex PCR, the repertoire was profiled, and TCRdb retains in-frame clones only, with some absent. The sample has about 85,000 clones, 89% seen once. Material: peripheral blood. Receptors were obtained from a man in his forties or fifties with acute or convalescent COVID-19.

The chain uses TRBV7-3 and TRBJ2-3; 7 bases map to TRBD2. Germline V gene sequence: CDR1 SGHTA, CDR2 FQGTGA. This CDR3 comprises 16 residues. The V segment lost 1 base and the J segment 3 bases; nucleotides outside the gene matches: 7. In DNA, the CDR3 is TGTGCCAGCAGCTTAAGGCCGGGAGGTACGACAGATACGCAGTATTTT. Translation: CASSLRPGGTTDTQYF.

V is TRBV19 and J is TRBJ2-1; TRBD1 agrees at 9 bases. This CDR3 is built from 16 residues. The V gene's germline CDR1 is LNHDA and CDR2 SQIVND (reference sequence). V trimming: 5 bases; J trimming: 9 bases; junction bases outside the gene matches: 14. CDR3 nucleotide sequence: TGTGCCAGTAGTCCTGATTCCGGACAGGGGCGAGGTGAGCAGTTCTTC. This translates into CASSPDSGQGRGEQFF.

The chain carries TRBV7-2 and TRBJ1-3; 8 bases map to TRBD1. This CDR3 region has 14 residues. V shed 3 bases, J shed 4 bases, and the junction held 2 bases outside the gene matches. CDR1 is SGHTA, CDR2 FQGNSA, per germline. CDR3: CASSLTGAGNTIYF. In nucleotides, the CDR3 is TGTGCCAGCAGCTTGACAGGGGCCGGAAACACCATATATTTT.

The chain has TRBV30 and TRBJ1-1; D not resolved. V gave up 2 bases and J gave up 4 bases, with 14 bases separating them. The germline V gene encodes CDR1 GTSNPN and CDR2 SVGIG (reference sequence). CDR3 size: 14 residues. The CDR3 sequence: CAWSPSVFGTEAFF. CDR3 DNA: TGTGCCTGGAGTCCCTCAGTATTTGGCACTGAAGCTTTCTTT.

The chain has TRBV27 and TRBJ2-1; 8 nucleotides align to TRBD1. Per germline, CDR1 MNHEY and CDR2 SMNVEV (reference sequence). The CDR3 covers 18 residues. V was clipped by 5 bases and J by 7 bases; unmatched bases: 19. The CDR3 bases are TGTGCCAGCAGTACTTCCTCGTTGACAGGGGTTTTTAGTAATGAGCAGTTCTTC. The encoded protein is CASSTSSLTGVFSNEQFF.

V and J are TRBV13 and TRBJ1-2, with D possibly matching TRBD1 (6 bases). The CDR3 is 13 amino acids. V was pared by 2 bases and J by 8 bases, with 12 bases between. Germline CDR1 is PRHDT and CDR2 is FYEKMQ (reference sequence). CDR3 coding DNA: TGTGCCAGCAGCTTAAGGCCAGGGGACGGCTACACCTTC. Amino acid sequence: CASSLRPGDGYTF. Full variable domain (rest looked up from reference TRBV13 and TRBJ1-2): AAGVIQSPRHLIKEKRETATLKCYPIPRHDTVYWYQQGPGQDPQFLISFYEKMQSDKGSIPDRFSAQQFSDYHSELNMSSLELGDSALYFCASSLRPGDGYTFGSGTRLTVV.

V gene TRBV7-2 combines with J gene TRBJ1-5, with 10 bases aligning to TRBD1. Germline trimming cut 5 bases from V and 7 bases from J; bases unmatched to any gene: 8. Germline lookup yields CDR1 SGHTA and CDR2 FQGNSA. The CDR3 runs 15 residues. Here the CDR3 reads CASSTGQGVGQPQHF. The DNA of the CDR3 is TGTGCCAGCAGCACTGGACAGGGGGTCGGGCAGCCCCAGCATTTT.

The chain carries TRBV11-3 and TRBJ2-1; 8 bases are shared with TRBD1. Germline V gene lookup returns CDR1 SGHNT and CDR2 YENEEA. CDR3 length: 12 residues. Trimming took 5 bases from V and 7 from J; bases not matched to a gene: 1. The CDR3 region is CASSHRGNEQFF. DNA for the CDR3: TGTGCCAGCAGCCACAGGGGGAATGAGCAGTTCTTC.

The J gene is TRBJ1-2, the V gene TRBV18, with D unresolved. The CDR3 loop spans 13 amino acids. With 3 bases removed from V and 1 base from J, the gap between germline ends came to 6 bases. The germline V gene has CDR1 KGHSH and CDR2 LQKENI. The CDR3 loop is CASSPNGNYGYTF. In DNA, the CDR3 is TGTGCCAGCTCACCGAACGGTAACTATGGCTACACCTTC.

V gene TRBV19 combines with J gene TRBJ1-6; TRBD1 might be the D (5 bases). The CDR3 is 14 residues long. Germline V gene sequence: CDR1 LNHDA, CDR2 SQIVND (reference sequence). The V gene lost 7 bases and the J gene lost 4 bases, with 11 bases spanning the gap. In nucleotides, the CDR3 is TGTGCCAGTACCTCGACAGAGTATAATTCACCCCTCCACTTT. This translates into CASTSTEYNSPLHF.

The V call is TRBV30, the J call TRBJ1-1, with 8 bases lining up with TRBD1. This CDR3 spans 12 amino acids. V dropped 4 bases and J dropped 11; count of bases not matched to a gene: 9. Germline assignment: CDR1 GTSNPN and CDR2 SVGIG (reference sequence). The CDR3, as DNA: TGTGCCTGGATGGCAGGGGGCCGGACGGCTTTCTTT. Translation: CAWMAGGRTAFF.

Points on this clone: One end of the junction varies from germline; a read error may be responsible. The chain uses TRBV18 and TRBJ1-5, with 8 bases matching TRBD1. CDR1 is KGHSH and CDR2 is LQKENI in the germline V gene. This CDR3 has 15 residues. Here the CDR3 reads CASSPSGQGDQAQHF. Here the CDR3 DNA reads TGTGCCAGCTCACCATCCGGACAGGGTGATCAGGCCCAGCATTTT.

V gene TRBV2 combines with J gene TRBJ2-7; 13 bases are a match to TRBD2. The ends lost 6 bases at V and 5 bases at J; junction bases unmatched: 10. Germline CDR1 SNHLY, CDR2 FYNNEI. This CDR3 region has 16 residues. The CDR3 DNA reads TGTGCCAGCAGGCTGCCGGTTGGACTAGCGGGAGACGAGCAGTACTTC. Protein sequence: CASRLPVGLAGDEQYF.

The chain carries TRBV24-1 and TRBJ2-3; D may be TRBD1 (6 bases). The CDR3 is made up of 15 amino acids. V shed 4 bases and J shed 0 bases, with 10 bases lying between them. Germline V gene lookup returns CDR1 KGHDR and CDR2 SFDVKD. CDR3 sequence reads: CATSDRDTSTDTQYF. DNA for the CDR3: TGTGCCACCAGTGACCGGGACACCAGCACAGATACGCAGTATTTT.

This clone was observed a single time. V gene TRBV7-7 combines with J gene TRBJ2-5; D remains ambiguous. This CDR3 has 13 residues. Germline V gene data show CDR1 as SSHAT and CDR2 as FNYEAQ (reference sequence). V lost 3 bases, J lost 5 bases, and 10 bases lay in between. The CDR3 region is CASSLYGSETQYF. The CDR3 DNA follows: TGTGCCAGCAGCTTGTATGGCTCGGAGACCCAGTACTTC.

The rearrangement links TRBV24-1 to TRBJ1-1, with a possible D match to TRBD1 (6 bases). The CDR3 extends over 16 amino acids. CDR1 is KGHDR and CDR2 is SFDVKD in the germline V gene. V lost 5 bases, J lost 8 bases, and 23 bases lay in between. The CDR3 sequence: CATSGGGGNSVSEAFF. DNA for the CDR3: TGTGCCACCAGTGGGGGGGGCGGCAATTCGGTATCGGAAGCTTTCTTT.

V and J are TRBV28 and TRBJ2-7, with TRBD2 identical over 9 bases. Looked up from germline, CDR1 is MDHEN and CDR2 is SYDVKM. Trimming at V came to 6 bases and at J to 5 bases, leaving 8 bases not matched to a gene. CDR3 length: 14 residues. The CDR3 DNA follows: TGTGCCAGCAGGTACCCCGCGGGGGGGGACGAGCAGTACTTC. Its translation is CASRYPAGGDEQYF.

This clone was picked up a small number of times. This chain links TRBV27 with TRBJ2-2, with D possibly matching TRBD1 (5 bases). The CDR3 spans 17 residues. V lost 5 bases and J 4 bases, leaving 20 bases between the germline ends. Germline V gene lookup returns CDR1 MNHEY and CDR2 SMNVEV (reference sequence). CDR3 protein: CASSPMWGIPPTGELFF. The DNA for the CDR3 is TGTGCCAGCAGTCCCATGTGGGGCATCCCGCCCACCGGGGAGCTGTTTTTT.

The rearrangement joins TRBV11-2 to TRBJ2-5, with 8 bases aligning to TRBD2. V shed 5 bases, J shed 6 bases, and the junction held 11 bases outside the gene matches. The germline gives CDR1 SGHAT, CDR2 FQNNGV. There are 15 residues in the CDR3. CDR3 protein: CASSPPSGGGKTQYF. Here the CDR3 DNA reads TGTGCCAGCAGCCCCCCAAGCGGGGGAGGGAAGACCCAGTACTTC. Looking up the rest from reference TRBV11-2 and TRBJ2-5 gives the full variable domain: EAGVAQSPRYKIIEKRQSVAFWCNPISGHATLYWYQQILGQGPKLLIQFQNNGVVDDSQLPKDRFSAERLKGVDSTLKIQPAKLEDSAVYLCASSPPSGGGKTQYFGPGTRLLVL.

The J gene is TRBJ2-1, the V gene TRBV7-2; 10 positions agree with TRBD2. The V segment lost 3 bases and the J segment 6 bases; nucleotides outside the gene matches: 5. Germline V gives CDR1 SGHTA, CDR2 FQGNSA. This CDR3 comprises 15 residues. CDR3 loop: CASSFPSGRVNEQFF. DNA of the CDR3: TGTGCCAGCAGCTTTCCTAGCGGGAGAGTCAATGAGCAGTTCTTC.

V gene TRBV7-2 combines with J gene TRBJ1-5; 8 positions match TRBD1. With V trimmed by 5 bases and J by 4 bases, 13 bases remained unmatched. CDR3 size: 17 residues. Looked up from germline, CDR1 is SGHTA and CDR2 is FQGNSA. CDR3: CASSPRGTGFGNQPQHF. CDR3 in DNA: TGTGCCAGCAGCCCGCGGGGGACAGGTTTTGGTAATCAGCCCCAGCATTTT.